This is a list of T cell receptor beta chains from one sample in a study of CD8 T cells in ankylosing spondylitis. TCRdb fed the 5' RACE reads into MiXCR, producing one record per CDR3 protein. Found here are about 130,000 distinct CDR3 sequences, approximately 10% of them singletons; the top ten hold 3.5% to 5%. Sequencing used blood, either unsorted or a sorted T cell fraction (not recorded which). All receptors derive from a female donor with ankylosing spondylitis or in good health (not recorded which). The CDR3 runs from the conserved cysteine through the conserved F or W. The D gene is left open where the match is weak.

CDR3 protein	V gene	J gene	D gene
CASSYGPGELFF	TRBV6-2/TRBV6-3	TRBJ2-2	NA
CASSHGARDYGYTF	TRBV6-1	TRBJ1-2	NA
CASSDPTTIQYF	TRBV10-2	TRBJ2-4	NA
CSVESDRGNTEAFF	TRBV29-1	TRBJ1-1	TRBD1
CASRGGYEQYF	TRBV5-1	TRBJ2-7	NA
CASTEDTQYF	TRBV12-3/TRBV12-4	TRBJ2-3	NA
CASSVTSGLDTQYF	TRBV4-2	TRBJ2-3	TRBD2
CSVKRTAFRNQPQHF	TRBV29-1	TRBJ1-5	NA
CASSRTHDSSYEQYF	TRBV6-1	TRBJ2-7	NA
CATFDRAYEQYF	TRBV28	TRBJ2-7	TRBD1
CAWTRTDYLIGYTF	TRBV30	TRBJ1-2	NA
CASSLVSGQGVEKLFF	TRBV5-1	TRBJ1-4	TRBD1
CASSQAGGRSEAFF	TRBV4-1	TRBJ1-1	NA
CASSPALTGMEQYF	TRBV5-1	TRBJ2-7	TRBD1
CSARTSGSYNEQFF	TRBV20-1	TRBJ2-1	TRBD2
CSAIGGLETQYF	TRBV20-1	TRBJ2-5	NA
CASSFRAEETQYF	TRBV12-3/TRBV12-4	TRBJ2-5	NA
CASSLDRDSYTDTQYF	TRBV5-5	TRBJ2-3	NA
CATDRAAGTADNEQFF	TRBV10-3	TRBJ2-1	TRBD1
CASSLYPMGSFVGNEQFF	TRBV5-5	TRBJ2-1	NA
CSVGRDGGELFF	TRBV29-1	TRBJ2-2	NA
CASSQDLKRTYNEQFF	TRBV4-1	TRBJ2-1	NA
CASSQSGQYYGYTF	TRBV4-2	TRBJ1-2	NA
CASSPPPATYEQYF	TRBV18	TRBJ2-7	NA
CASSRGQGRDALHF	TRBV28	TRBJ1-6	TRBD1
CASSVRDRGPYEQYF	TRBV9	TRBJ2-7	TRBD1
CASSPPGLARNEQFF	TRBV18	TRBJ2-1	TRBD2
CASSPDREYEQYF	TRBV12-3/TRBV12-4	TRBJ2-7	TRBD1
CASSQDGEMYTGELFF	TRBV4-2	TRBJ2-2	NA
CASSLGTAGYSEAFF	TRBV5-1	TRBJ1-1	NA
CASSSPGKDQPQHF	TRBV5-5	TRBJ1-5	NA
CASSLQTSGEQFF	TRBV5-1	TRBJ2-1	TRBD2
CASSLAAGSGNEQFF	TRBV5-1	TRBJ2-1	NA
CASSSLTEKLFF	TRBV28	TRBJ1-4	NA
CSARDPRSSYGYTF	TRBV20-1	TRBJ1-2	NA
CASSLSRQGAGGYTF	TRBV27	TRBJ1-2	TRBD1
CAIRGDILNEQFF	TRBV10-3	TRBJ2-1	NA
CASSIQGPRITNYGYTF	TRBV19	TRBJ1-2	NA
CSVHGPDTQYF	TRBV29-1	TRBJ2-3	NA
CASSEAVAAYQETQYF	TRBV6-1	TRBJ2-5	NA
CASSLTGANVLTF	TRBV5-1	TRBJ2-6	NA
CASSLGQLNQPQHF	TRBV7-9	TRBJ1-5	TRBD1
CASSYSGQGERAEAFF	TRBV6-2/TRBV6-3	TRBJ1-1	TRBD1
CASSLDSGGADTEAFF	TRBV5-1	TRBJ1-1	TRBD1